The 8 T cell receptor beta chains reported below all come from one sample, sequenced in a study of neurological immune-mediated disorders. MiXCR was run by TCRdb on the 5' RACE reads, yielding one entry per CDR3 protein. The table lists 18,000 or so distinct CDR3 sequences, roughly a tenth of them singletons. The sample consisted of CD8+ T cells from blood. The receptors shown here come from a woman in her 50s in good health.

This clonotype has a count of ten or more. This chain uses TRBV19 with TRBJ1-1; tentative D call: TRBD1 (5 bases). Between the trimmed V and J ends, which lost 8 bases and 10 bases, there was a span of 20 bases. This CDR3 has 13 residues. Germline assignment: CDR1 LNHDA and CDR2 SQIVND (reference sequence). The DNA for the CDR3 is TGTGCCAGTTTCCTTCCAGGGATCTCTGCAGCTTTCTTT. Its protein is CASFLPGISAAFF.

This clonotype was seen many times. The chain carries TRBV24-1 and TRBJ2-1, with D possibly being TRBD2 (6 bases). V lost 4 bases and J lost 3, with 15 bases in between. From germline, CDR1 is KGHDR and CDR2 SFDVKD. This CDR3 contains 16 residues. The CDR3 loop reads CATSENRDSSYNEQFF. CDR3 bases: TGTGCCACCAGTGAAAACCGGGACTCCAGCTACAATGAGCAGTTCTTC.

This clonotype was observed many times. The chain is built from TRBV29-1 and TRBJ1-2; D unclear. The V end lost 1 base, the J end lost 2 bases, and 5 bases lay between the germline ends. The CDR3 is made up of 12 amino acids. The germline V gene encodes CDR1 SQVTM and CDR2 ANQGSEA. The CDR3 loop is CSVEGLNYGYTF. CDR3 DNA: TGCAGCGTTGAAGGGCTGAACTATGGCTACACCTTC.

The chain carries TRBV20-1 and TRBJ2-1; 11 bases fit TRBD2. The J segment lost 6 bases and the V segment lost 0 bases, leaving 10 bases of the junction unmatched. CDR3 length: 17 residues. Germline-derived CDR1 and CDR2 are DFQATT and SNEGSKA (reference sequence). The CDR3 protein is CSARDLVAGGLGNEQFF. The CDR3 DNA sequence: TGCAGTGCTAGAGATTTAGTAGCGGGAGGGTTAGGCAATGAGCAGTTCTTC.

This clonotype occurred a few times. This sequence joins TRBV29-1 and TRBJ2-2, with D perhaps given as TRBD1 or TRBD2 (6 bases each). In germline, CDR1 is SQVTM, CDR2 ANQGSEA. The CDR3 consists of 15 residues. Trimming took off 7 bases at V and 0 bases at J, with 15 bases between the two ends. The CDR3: CSGTYGGSNTGELFF. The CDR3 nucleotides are TGCAGCGGGACCTACGGGGGCTCGAACACCGGGGAGCTGTTTTTT.

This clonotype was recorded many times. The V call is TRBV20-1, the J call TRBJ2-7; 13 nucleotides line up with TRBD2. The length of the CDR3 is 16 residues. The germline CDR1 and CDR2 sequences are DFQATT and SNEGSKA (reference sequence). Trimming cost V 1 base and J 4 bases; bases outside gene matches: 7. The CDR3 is CSARGVPGLAGYEQYF. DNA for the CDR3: TGCAGTGCTAGAGGGGTTCCGGGACTAGCGGGGTACGAGCAGTACTTC.

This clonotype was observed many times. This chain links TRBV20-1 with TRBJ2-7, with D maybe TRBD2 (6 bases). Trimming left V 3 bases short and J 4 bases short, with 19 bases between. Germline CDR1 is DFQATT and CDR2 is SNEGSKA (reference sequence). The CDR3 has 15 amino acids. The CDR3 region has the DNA TGCAGTGCTAGTGATATTAGCCGGGAGAGGTACGAGCAGTACTTC. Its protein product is CSASDISRERYEQYF.

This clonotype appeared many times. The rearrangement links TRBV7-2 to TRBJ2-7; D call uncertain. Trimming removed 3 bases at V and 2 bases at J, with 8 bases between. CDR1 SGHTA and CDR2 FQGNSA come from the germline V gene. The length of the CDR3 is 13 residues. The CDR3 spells CASSFFRTYEQYF. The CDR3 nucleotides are TGTGCCAGCAGCTTCTTCAGGACCTACGAGCAGTACTTC.